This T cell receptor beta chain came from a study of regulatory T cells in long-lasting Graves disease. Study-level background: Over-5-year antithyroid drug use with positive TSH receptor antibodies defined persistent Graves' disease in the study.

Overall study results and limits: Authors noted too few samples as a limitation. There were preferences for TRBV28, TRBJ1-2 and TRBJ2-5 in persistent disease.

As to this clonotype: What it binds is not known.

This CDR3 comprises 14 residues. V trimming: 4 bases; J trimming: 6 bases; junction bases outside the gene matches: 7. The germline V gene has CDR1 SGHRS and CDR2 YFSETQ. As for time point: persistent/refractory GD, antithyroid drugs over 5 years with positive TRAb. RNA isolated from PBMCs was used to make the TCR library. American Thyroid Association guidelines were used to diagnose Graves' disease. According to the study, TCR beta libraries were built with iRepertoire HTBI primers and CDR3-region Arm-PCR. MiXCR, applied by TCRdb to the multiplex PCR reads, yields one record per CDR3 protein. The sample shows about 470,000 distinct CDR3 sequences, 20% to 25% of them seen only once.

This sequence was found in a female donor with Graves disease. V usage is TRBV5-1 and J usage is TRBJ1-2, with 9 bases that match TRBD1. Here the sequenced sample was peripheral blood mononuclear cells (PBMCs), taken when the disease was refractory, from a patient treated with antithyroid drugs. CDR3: CASSMGQGSDGYTF. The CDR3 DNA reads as TGCGCCAGCAGCATGGGACAGGGTTCGGATGGCTACACCTTC.